The sequence of this TCR beta chain was determined in a study of blood T cell repertoires in COVID-19 (dated by TCRdb to 2020 to 2021). Concerning the study at large: Collaborator samples came from the United States, Italy and Spain and covered acute and convalescent phases of COVID-19. The samples were drawn from two sources: the first 160 participants of the ongoing ImmuneRACE study, and about 1,300 subjects contributed by 6 global collaborators. The prospective study material was composed of cDNA or gDNA derived from T cells, B-cell-depleted T cells, or PBMCs. Nearly every sample came with metadata listing a de-identified subject ID, COVID-19 status, age in years and sex. Deeply sampled blood TCRbeta repertoires from subjects exposed to, actively infected with, or recovered from COVID-19 were included in the dataset. A freely available public database, intended as a resource for researchers studying the immune response to SARS-CoV-2, is where the repertoires were released. Where available, HLA class I and class II types were taken from metadata supplied by the sample provider and were not determined by assay-based typing.

The collaborating institutions used their own protocols to collect whole blood in K2EDTA tubes. Collaborator samples were shipped for TCRbeta analysis as frozen whole blood, isolated PBMCs, or DNA extracted from either sample type. Beyond this particular receptor, the publication reports: The quantity of clinical and demographic metadata differed by source and by participant and was supplied without curation.

CDR1 SNHLY and CDR2 FYNNEI were looked up in the germline V gene. Measured from the cysteine to the phenylalanine, the CDR3 is 16 residues long. Only the CDR3 portion is preserved as DNA: 48 bases, with reading frame beginning at the first base. V loses 10 bases at its end and J loses 5 bases; junction bases beyond the gene matches: 14. Of note for this clone: Its antigen remains undetermined. Within one base of it there is no much larger clone, and no base qualities were kept.

The immunoSEQ Assay, a bias-controlled multiplex PCR, was used to amplify TCRbeta CDR3 regions from genomic DNA. From the authors' description of their analysis: The number of nucleated cells in each sample was estimated by amplification of reference gene primers within the assay. To quantify the absolute abundance of each unique TCRbeta CDR3 rearrangement, sequence reads were collapsed and filtered. For each sample, productive Simpson clonality was calculated by taking the square root of Simpson's diversity index across productive rearrangements. TCRdb provides this immuneACCESS table in a form limited to in-frame rearrangements. Some clones are lacking; in checked studies, under half of them reflect an unresolved V gene, and why the rest are absent is not known. The V and J calls and clone size are taken from that table; D and trimming were inferred from the DNA. Recorded for this sample are approximately 68,000 clones; 70% to 90% of them occurred a single time. The ten largest make up roughly 3% of the sample.

Material: peripheral blood. This sequence was found in a man aged 65-85 years with active or convalescent COVID-19. The chain is encoded by TRBV2 joined to TRBJ1-6, and 7 junctional nucleotides match TRBD1. The CDR3 region reads CATSFGQVANNSPLHF. Here is the DNA: TGTGCCACCTCGTTTGGACAGGTCGCAAATAATTCACCCCTCCACTTT.